The 15 T cell receptor beta chains reported below all come from one sample, sequenced in a study of T cell clonality in common variable immunodeficiency. The method was immunoSEQ multiplex PCR; TCRdb's version includes in-frame clones alone and lacks a portion of them. Observed in the sample are tens of thousands of clones, none of them singletons. The source material was peripheral blood mononuclear cells. The receptors here all came from a person between 18 and 75 years old in good health.

This clone was counted many times. The read ends 3 residues shy of where the CDR3 ends; the end is completed using the germline J gene. The chain is built from TRBV6-1 and TRBJ1-5; D remains unclear. This CDR3 contains 16 residues. The germline V gene encodes CDR1 MNHNS and CDR2 SASEGT. V lost 0 bases and J lost 2, with 11 bases in between. The CDR3 DNA, read in part, is TGTGCCAGCAGTGAAGCGCCCGGGGTCGGCAATCAGCCC. This codes for CASSEAPGVGNQP. The whole CDR3 protein reads CASSEAPGVGNQPQHF.

This clone was picked up many times. A read error may produce the germline difference seen at one junction end. The read terminates 3 residues ahead of where the CDR3 ends, so the germline J gene completes it. V is TRBV18 and J is TRBJ2-7; D not certain. Germline CDR1 is KGHSH and CDR2 is LQKENI. This CDR3 spans 12 amino acids. CDR3 bases read: TGTGCCAGCTCACCCAGGTCCTCCGAG. Amino acid sequence: CASSPRSSE. The full CDR3 protein reads CASSPRSSEQYF. Supplemented by reference TRBV18 and TRBJ2-7, the full variable domain reads NAGVMQNPRHLVRRRGQEARLRCSPMKGHSHVYWYRQLPEEGLKFMVYLQKENIIDESGMPKERFSAEFPKEGPSILRIQQVVRGDSAAYFCASSPRSSEQYFGPGTRLTVT.

The table lists this clone with many counts. Read coverage stops 3 residues before the CDR3 terminus; the germline J gene supplies the remainder. The gene calls are TRBV5-1 and TRBJ2-2, with D possibly matching TRBD2 (5 bases). The V gene's germline CDR1 is SGHRS and CDR2 YFSETQ. The length of the CDR3 is 19 residues. The V and J ends lost 5 bases and 0 bases respectively, with 23 bases between them. CDR3 protein: CASRYGRAEKYSNTGELFF. Partial CDR3 DNA: TGCGCCAGCAGATACGGAAGAGCGGAGAAATATTCGAACACCGGGGAG.

This clone was found many times. The DNA ends 3 residues before the CDR3 does, and the rest of the CDR3 is filled in from the germline J gene. The chain carries TRBV30 and TRBJ1-1; TRBD1 matches at 9 bases. Germline V gene data show CDR1 as GTSNPN and CDR2 as SVGIG (reference sequence). This CDR3 has 17 amino acids. After removal of 0 bases from V and 2 bases from J, the junction contained 10 bases not matched to a gene. CDR3 in amino acids: CAWSVHSGQGFNTEAFF. The sequenced part of the CDR3 DNA is TGTGCCTGGAGTGTACATTCGGGACAGGGTTTTAACACTGAA.

This clone was recorded at least ten times. The DNA ends 3 residues before the CDR3 does, and the rest of the CDR3 is filled in from the germline J gene. The V and J genes are TRBV14 and TRBJ1-6; D not certain. CDR1 is SGHDN and CDR2 is FVKESK in the germline V gene. This CDR3 contains 14 residues. V was shortened by 3 bases and J by 9 bases, with 12 bases between the two germline ends. This chain's CDR3 is CASSQLPGFSPLHF. The DNA read from the CDR3 is TGTGCCAGCAGCCAGTTACCCGGGTTTTCACCC.

There are many counts of this clone. The missing CDR3 end, 3 residues past where the read stops, is filled in from the germline J gene. This chain uses TRBV5-1 with TRBJ1-6; 7 nucleotides align to TRBD1. CDR3 length: 14 amino acids. Germline V gene sequence: CDR1 SGHRS, CDR2 YFSETQ. V shed 5 bases, J shed 7 bases, and the junction held 6 bases outside the gene matches. The sequenced part of the CDR3 DNA is TGCGCCAGCAGGACTGGGACAGCGAATTCACCC. It specifies CASRTGTANSP. From start to end, the CDR3 is CASRTGTANSPLHF.

Ten or more counts support this clone. The read gets to within 3 residues of the CDR3 end, and the germline J gene fills in the rest. The V call is TRBV5-6, the J call TRBJ2-1, with 8 bases fitting TRBD2. The junction had 5 bases not matched to a gene; V was cut back by 5 bases and J by 4 bases. Germline V CDR1 and CDR2: SGHDT, YYEEEE. CDR3 length: 14 residues. The chain's CDR3 is CASSLSGGYNEQFF. The DNA read from the CDR3 is TGTGCCAGCAGTTTGAGCGGGGGTTACAATGAG. Together with reference TRBV5-6 and TRBJ2-1, the CDR3 gives the full variable domain: DAGVTQSPTHLIKTRGQQVTLRCSPKSGHDTVSWYQQALGQGPQFIFQYYEEEERQRGNFPDRFSGHQFPNYSSELNVNALLLGDSALYLCASSLSGGYNEQFFGPGTRLTVL.

In its sample, this clone was seen many times. The read falls 3 residues short of the CDR3 end, and the missing part is taken from the germline J gene. The chain carries TRBV13 and TRBJ2-7; D is ambiguous. Germline V gives CDR1 PRHDT, CDR2 FYEKMQ (reference sequence). Trimming stripped 3 bases from V and 2 bases from J, with 8 bases between. The CDR3 totals 13 residues. CDR3: CASSFNSPYEQYF. The CDR3 DNA, read in part, is TGTGCCAGCAGCTTTAACAGCCCCTACGAG.

This clone was detected many times. The read terminates 3 residues ahead of where the CDR3 ends, so the germline J gene completes it. V gene TRBV10-1 combines with J gene TRBJ1-1, with 10 bases aligning to TRBD1. After removal of 3 bases from V and 6 bases from J, the junction contained 7 bases not matched to a gene. The CDR3 is 15 residues long. In germline, CDR1 is WNHNN, CDR2 SYGVQD (reference sequence). The CDR3 sequence is CASSDYDRGLAEAFF. Incomplete CDR3 DNA: TGCGCCAGCAGTGATTACGACAGGGGGCTGGCTGAA.

The sample holds many counts of this clone. The CDR3 end lies 3 residues beyond the end of the read and is filled in from the germline J gene. This chain uses TRBV4-1 with TRBJ1-1; 9 bases line up with TRBD1. The V segment lost 3 bases and the J segment 1 base; nucleotides outside the gene matches: 9. Germline V gives CDR1 MGHRA, CDR2 YSYEKL. This CDR3 has 17 residues. CDR3 in amino acids: CASSHREQGARNTEAFF. The sequenced CDR3 bases are TGCGCCAGCAGCCATAGGGAACAGGGGGCTAGGAACACTGAA.

This clone came up many times. The read terminates 3 residues ahead of where the CDR3 ends, so the germline J gene completes it. The rearrangement joins TRBV20-1 to TRBJ2-3; TRBD2 matches 12 bases. This CDR3 contains 14 residues. Germline CDR1 reads DFQATT; CDR2 reads SNEGSKA (reference sequence). V shed 3 bases, J shed 4 bases, and the junction held 2 bases outside the gene matches. The CDR3 DNA, read in part, is TGCAGTGCTAGGCTAGCGGGGGGGCCAGATACG. This codes for CSARLAGGPDT. The CDR3 as a whole reads CSARLAGGPDTQYF.

There are many counts of this clone. The CDR3 end is not reached by the read, which stops 3 residues before it; the germline J gene fills it in. This chain joins TRBV5-1 and TRBJ1-2; 8 bases agree with TRBD1. J lost 6 bases, V lost 3 bases, and 4 bases had no gene match. Germline V gene sequence: CDR1 SGHRS, CDR2 YFSETQ. This CDR3 has 13 residues. Partial CDR3 DNA: TGCGCCAGCAGCTCGGACAGGGATGATGGC. This gives the protein CASSSDRDDG. The whole CDR3 protein reads CASSSDRDDGYTF.

This clone was detected ten times or more. From the germline J gene comes the end of the CDR3, since the read stops 3 residues before it. This sequence joins TRBV5-1 and TRBJ1-2; the D gene is possibly TRBD1 (5 bases). The CDR3 spans 19 residues. Looked up from germline, CDR1 is SGHRS and CDR2 is YFSETQ. V shed 4 bases and J shed 3 bases, with 28 bases lying between them. The part of the CDR3 DNA that was read is TGCGCCAGCAGCCCCATTTTGAGAACAGGCGGTAGTACTTACTATGGC. It yields the protein CASSPILRTGGSTYYG. The CDR3 reads in full as CASSPILRTGGSTYYGYTF.

This clone was observed many times. Read coverage stops 3 residues before the CDR3 terminus; the germline J gene supplies the remainder. This chain joins TRBV7-9 and TRBJ2-7; D is possibly TRBD2 (6 bases). Germline V CDR1 and CDR2: SEHNR, FQNEAQ (reference sequence). Trimming took off 1 base at V and 4 bases at J, with 8 bases between the two ends. CDR3 size: 13 residues. The CDR3 is CASSLEAGYEQYF. The covered CDR3 bases are TGTGCCAGCAGCTTAGAGGCGGGGTACGAG.

The table lists this clone with many counts. The sequenced fragment ends 3 residues before the CDR3 boundary, so the rest is inferred from the germline J gene. The chain carries TRBV18 and TRBJ1-4, with D perhaps matching TRBD1 (6 bases). The CDR3 is 14 amino acids. The V end lost 2 bases, the J end lost 2 bases, and 6 bases lay between the germline ends. Germline V CDR1 and CDR2: KGHSH, LQKENI. The chain's CDR3 is CASSPRGTNEKLFF. The covered CDR3 bases are TGTGCCAGCTCACCAAGGGGGACTAATGAAAAA. The variable domain in full, with the rest retrieved from reference TRBV18 and TRBJ1-4, is NAGVMQNPRHLVRRRGQEARLRCSPMKGHSHVYWYRQLPEEGLKFMVYLQKENIIDESGMPKERFSAEFPKEGPSILRIQQVVRGDSAAYFCASSPRGTNEKLFFGSGTQLSVL.